This T cell receptor beta chain comes out of a study of blood T cells in healthy people across ages. Study results and limitations: Expanded clonotype shifts may have been confounded, as the donors had an unknown CMV status.

The germline V gene has CDR1 SGHVS and CDR2 FQNEAQ. The CDR3 runs 19 residues. The junction had 14 bases not matched to a gene; V was cut back by 5 bases and J by 1 base. This clonotype was detected a few times. The antigen is undetermined. Through a sample-barcoded 5' primer and a J-beta primer mix, a second PCR was run for roughly 6 to 12 cycles. MiXCR, run by TCRdb on the 5' RACE reads, gives a single entry per CDR3 protein. The data contain approximately 2,000,000 distinct CDR3 sequences, roughly two fifths of them singletons. The V gene is TRBV7-8, the J gene TRBJ2-3; 11 nucleotides align to TRBD2. The TCR originated in a human donor in good health. The sequencing input was blood. The CDR3 region has the DNA TGTGCCAGCAGCCAACGACTAGCGGGGACTCCAGGCGGCACAGATACGCAGTATTTT. The encoded protein is CASSQRLAGTPGGTDTQYF.